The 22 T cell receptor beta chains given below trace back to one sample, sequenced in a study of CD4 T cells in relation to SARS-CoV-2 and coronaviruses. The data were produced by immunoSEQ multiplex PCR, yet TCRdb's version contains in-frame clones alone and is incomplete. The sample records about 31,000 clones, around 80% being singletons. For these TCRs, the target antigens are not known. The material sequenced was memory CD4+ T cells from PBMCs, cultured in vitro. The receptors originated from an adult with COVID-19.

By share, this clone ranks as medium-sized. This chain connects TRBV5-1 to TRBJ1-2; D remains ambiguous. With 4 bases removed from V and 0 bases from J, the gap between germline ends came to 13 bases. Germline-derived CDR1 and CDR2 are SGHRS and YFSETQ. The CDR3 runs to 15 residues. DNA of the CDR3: TGCGCCAGCAGCCCCGAGGGCGTAGCTAACTATGGCTACACCTTC. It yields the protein CASSPEGVANYGYTF.

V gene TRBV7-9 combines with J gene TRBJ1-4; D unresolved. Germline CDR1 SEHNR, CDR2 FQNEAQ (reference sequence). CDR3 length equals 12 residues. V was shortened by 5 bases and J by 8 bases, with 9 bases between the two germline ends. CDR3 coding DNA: TGTGCCAGCAGCGCACTTGGGGAAAAACTGTTTTTT. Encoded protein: CASSALGEKLFF.

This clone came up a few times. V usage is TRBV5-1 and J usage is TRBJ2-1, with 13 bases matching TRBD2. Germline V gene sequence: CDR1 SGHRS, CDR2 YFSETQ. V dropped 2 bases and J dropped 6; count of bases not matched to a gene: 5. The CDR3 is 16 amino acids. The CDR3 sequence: CASSFGLAGAGNEQFF. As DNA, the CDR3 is TGCGCCAGCAGCTTCGGACTAGCGGGAGCTGGCAATGAGCAGTTCTTC.

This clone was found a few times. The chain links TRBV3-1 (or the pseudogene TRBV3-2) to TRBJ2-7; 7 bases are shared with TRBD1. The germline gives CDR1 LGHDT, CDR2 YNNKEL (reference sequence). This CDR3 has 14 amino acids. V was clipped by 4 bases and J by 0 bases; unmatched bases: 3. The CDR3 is CASSRQGHSYEQYF. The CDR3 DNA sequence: TGTGCCAGCAGCCGACAGGGACACTCCTACGAGCAGTACTTC.

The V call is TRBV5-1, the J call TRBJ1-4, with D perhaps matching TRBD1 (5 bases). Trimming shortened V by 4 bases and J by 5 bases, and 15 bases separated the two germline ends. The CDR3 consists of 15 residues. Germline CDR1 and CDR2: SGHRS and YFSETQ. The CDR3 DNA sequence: TGCGCCAGCAGCAAATCCGGGACGGCGAATGAAAAACTGTTTTTT. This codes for CASSKSGTANEKLFF.

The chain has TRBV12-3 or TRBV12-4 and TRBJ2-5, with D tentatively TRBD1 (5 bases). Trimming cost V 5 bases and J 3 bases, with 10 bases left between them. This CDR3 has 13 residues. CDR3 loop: CASSNTGEETQYF. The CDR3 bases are TGTGCCAGCAGTAACACAGGAGAAGAGACCCAGTACTTC.

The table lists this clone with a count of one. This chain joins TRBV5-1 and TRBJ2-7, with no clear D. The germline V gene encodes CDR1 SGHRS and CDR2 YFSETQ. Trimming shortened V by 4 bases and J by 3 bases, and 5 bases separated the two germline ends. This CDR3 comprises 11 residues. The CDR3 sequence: CASSRNYEQYF. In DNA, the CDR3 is TGCGCCAGCAGCCGTAACTACGAGCAGTACTTC.

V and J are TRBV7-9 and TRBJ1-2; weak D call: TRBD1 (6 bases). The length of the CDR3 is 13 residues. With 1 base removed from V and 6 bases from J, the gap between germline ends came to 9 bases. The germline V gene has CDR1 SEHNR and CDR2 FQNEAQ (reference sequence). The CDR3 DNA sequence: TGTGCCAGCAGCTTAGGAGGGGGTAATGGCTACACCTTC. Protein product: CASSLGGGNGYTF.

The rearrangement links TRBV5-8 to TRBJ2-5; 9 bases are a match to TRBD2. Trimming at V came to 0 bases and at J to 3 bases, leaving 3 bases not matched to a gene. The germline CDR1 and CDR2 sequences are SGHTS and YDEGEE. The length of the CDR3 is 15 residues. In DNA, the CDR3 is TGTGCCAGCAGCTTGGGACTAGCGGCCGAAGAGACCCAGTACTTC. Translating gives CASSLGLAAEETQYF. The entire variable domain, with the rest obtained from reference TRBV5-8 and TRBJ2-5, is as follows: EAGVTQSPTHLIKTRGQQATLRCSPISGHTSVYWYQQALGLGLQFLLWYDEGEERNRGNFPPRFSGRQFPNYSSELNVNALELEDSALYLCASSLGLAAEETQYFGPGTRLLVL.

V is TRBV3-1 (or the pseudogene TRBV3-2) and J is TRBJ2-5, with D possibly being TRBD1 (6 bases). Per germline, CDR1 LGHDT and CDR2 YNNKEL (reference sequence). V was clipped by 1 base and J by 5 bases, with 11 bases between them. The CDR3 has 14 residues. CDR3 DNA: TGTGCCAGCAGCCAAGCAGGGGTTATTGAGACCCAGTACTTC. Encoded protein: CASSQAGVIETQYF.

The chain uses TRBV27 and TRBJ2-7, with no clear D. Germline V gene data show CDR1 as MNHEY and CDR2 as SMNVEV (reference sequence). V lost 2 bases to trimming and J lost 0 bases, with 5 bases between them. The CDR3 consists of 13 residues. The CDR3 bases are TGTGCCAGCAGTTTACGTCCCTCCTACGAGCAGTACTTC. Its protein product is CASSLRPSYEQYF.

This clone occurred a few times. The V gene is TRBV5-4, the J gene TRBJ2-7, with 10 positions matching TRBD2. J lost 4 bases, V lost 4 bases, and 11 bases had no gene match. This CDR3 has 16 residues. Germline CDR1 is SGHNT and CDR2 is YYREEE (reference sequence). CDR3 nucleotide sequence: TGTGCCAGCAGCCCCCGGACTAGCGGAAAAGGGTACGAGCAGTACTTC. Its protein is CASSPRTSGKGYEQYF.

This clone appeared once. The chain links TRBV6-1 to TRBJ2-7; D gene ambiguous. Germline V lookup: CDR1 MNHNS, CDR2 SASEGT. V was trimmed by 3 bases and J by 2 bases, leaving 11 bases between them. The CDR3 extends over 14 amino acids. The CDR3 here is CASSEAAATYEQYF. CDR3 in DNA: TGTGCCAGCAGTGAGGCGGCGGCCACCTACGAGCAGTACTTC.

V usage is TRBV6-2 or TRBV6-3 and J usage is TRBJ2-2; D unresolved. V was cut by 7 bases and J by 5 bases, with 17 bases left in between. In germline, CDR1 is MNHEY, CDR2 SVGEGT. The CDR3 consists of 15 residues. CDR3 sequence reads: CASTPPGGRTGELFF. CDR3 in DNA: TGTGCCAGCACCCCACCCGGCGGAAGGACCGGGGAGCTGTTTTTT.

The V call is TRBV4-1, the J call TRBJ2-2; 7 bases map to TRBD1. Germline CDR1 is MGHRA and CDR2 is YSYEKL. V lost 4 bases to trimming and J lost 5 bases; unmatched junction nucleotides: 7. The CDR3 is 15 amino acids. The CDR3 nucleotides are TGCGCCAGCAGCCGCCGGACAGGTTGGACCGGGGAGCTGTTTTTT. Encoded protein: CASSRRTGWTGELFF.

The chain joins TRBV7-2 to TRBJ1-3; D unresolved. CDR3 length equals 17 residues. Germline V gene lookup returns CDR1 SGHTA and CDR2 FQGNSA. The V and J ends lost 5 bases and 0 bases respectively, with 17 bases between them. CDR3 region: CASSLLLAVSSGNTIYF. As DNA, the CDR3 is TGTGCCAGCAGCCTTTTACTAGCGGTGAGCTCTGGAAACACCATATATTTT.

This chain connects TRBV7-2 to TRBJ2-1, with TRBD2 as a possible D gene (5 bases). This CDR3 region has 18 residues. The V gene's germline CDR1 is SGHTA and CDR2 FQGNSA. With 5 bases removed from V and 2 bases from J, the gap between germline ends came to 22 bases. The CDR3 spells CASSPLDYKMPPYNEQFF. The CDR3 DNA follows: TGTGCCAGCAGCCCCCTCGACTACAAGATGCCTCCCTACAATGAGCAGTTCTTC.

The CDR3 is CASSWESSYEQYF. The CDR3 DNA is TGTGCCAGCTCATGGGAGAGCTCCTACGAGCAGTACTTC. V is TRBV18 and J is TRBJ2-7; tentatively, D is TRBD2 (5 bases). The CDR3 contains 13 residues. Germline V gives CDR1 KGHSH, CDR2 LQKENI. The V and J ends lost 5 bases and 0 bases respectively, with 8 bases between them.

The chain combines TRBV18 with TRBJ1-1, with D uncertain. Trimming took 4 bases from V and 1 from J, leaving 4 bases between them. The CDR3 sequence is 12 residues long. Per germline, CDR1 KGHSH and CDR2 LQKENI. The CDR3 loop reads CASSRANTEAFF. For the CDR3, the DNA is TGTGCCAGCTCACGGGCGAACACTGAAGCTTTCTTT.

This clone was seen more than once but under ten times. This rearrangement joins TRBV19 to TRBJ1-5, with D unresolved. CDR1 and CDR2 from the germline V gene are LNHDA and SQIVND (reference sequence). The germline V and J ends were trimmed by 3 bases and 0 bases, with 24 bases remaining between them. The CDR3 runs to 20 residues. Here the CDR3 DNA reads TGTGCCAGTAGTATTACTCGTGGCCGGAGCCCCAACTATAGCAATCAGCCCCAGCATTTT. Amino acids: CASSITRGRSPNYSNQPQHF.

The CDR3 region has the DNA TGTGCCAGCAGCCGCCTGGAGGGGGATTACCAGCCCCAGCATTTT. Its translation is CASSRLEGDYQPQHF. This chain connects TRBV28 to TRBJ1-5, with D possibly matching TRBD1 (6 bases). The CDR3 consists of 15 residues. The ends were cut back, 6 bases at V and 7 bases at J, with 19 bases in the middle. Germline CDR1 MDHEN, CDR2 SYDVKM.

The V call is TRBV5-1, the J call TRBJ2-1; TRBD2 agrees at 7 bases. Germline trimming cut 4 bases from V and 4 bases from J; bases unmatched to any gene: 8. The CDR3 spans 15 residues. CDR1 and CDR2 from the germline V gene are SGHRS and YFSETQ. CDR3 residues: CASSQTGGPYNEQFF. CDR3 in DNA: TGCGCCAGCAGCCAAACGGGAGGACCTTACAATGAGCAGTTCTTC.